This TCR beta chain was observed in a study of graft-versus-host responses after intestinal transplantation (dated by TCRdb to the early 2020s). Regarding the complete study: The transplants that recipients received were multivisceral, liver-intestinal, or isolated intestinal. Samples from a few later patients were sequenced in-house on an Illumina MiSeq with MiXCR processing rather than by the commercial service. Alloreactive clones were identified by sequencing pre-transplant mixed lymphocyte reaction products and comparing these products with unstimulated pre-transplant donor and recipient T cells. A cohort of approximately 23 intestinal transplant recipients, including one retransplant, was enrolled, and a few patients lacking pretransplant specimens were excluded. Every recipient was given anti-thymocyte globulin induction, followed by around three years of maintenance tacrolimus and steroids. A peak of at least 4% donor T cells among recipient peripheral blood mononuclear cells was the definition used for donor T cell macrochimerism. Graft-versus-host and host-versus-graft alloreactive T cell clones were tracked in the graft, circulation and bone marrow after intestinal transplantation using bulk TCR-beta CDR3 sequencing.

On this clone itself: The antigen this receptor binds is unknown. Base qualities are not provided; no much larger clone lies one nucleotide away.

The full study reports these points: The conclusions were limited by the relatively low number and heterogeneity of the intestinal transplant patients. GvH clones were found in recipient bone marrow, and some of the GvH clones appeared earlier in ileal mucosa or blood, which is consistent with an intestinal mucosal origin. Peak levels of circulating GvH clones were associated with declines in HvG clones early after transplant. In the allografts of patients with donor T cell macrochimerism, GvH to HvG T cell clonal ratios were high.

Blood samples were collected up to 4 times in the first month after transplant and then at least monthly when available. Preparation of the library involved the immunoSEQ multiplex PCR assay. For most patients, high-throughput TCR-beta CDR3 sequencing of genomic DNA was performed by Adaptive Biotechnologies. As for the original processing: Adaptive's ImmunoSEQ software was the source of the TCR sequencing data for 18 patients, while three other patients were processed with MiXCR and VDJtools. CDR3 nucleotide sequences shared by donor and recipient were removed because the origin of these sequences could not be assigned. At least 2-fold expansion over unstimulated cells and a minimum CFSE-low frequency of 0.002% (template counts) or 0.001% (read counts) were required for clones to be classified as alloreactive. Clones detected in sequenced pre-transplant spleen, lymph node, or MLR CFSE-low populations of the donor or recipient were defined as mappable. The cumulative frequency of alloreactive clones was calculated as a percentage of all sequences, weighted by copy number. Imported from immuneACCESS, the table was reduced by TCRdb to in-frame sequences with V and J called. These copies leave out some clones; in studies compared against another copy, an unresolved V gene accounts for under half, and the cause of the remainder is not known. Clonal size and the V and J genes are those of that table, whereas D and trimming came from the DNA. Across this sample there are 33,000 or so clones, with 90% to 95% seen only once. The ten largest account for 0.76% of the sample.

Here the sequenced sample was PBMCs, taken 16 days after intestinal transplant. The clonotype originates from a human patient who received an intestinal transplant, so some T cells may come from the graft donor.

This receptor carries the CDR3 CASSWTDRGGRDEQYF. The nucleotides are TGCGCCAGCAGCTGGACCGACAGGGGAGGTCGGGACGAGCAGTACTTC. The chain was built from TRBV5-1 and TRBJ2-5, and 8 junction bases match TRBD1. The end of the DNA is better explained by TRBJ2-7, so the J call may be wrong. From the cysteine through the phenylalanine, the CDR3 covers 16 amino acids. Only the CDR3 region is kept as DNA, spanning 48 bases read in frame from base 1. From a lookup of the germline V gene, CDR1 and CDR2 are SGHRS and YFSETQ.